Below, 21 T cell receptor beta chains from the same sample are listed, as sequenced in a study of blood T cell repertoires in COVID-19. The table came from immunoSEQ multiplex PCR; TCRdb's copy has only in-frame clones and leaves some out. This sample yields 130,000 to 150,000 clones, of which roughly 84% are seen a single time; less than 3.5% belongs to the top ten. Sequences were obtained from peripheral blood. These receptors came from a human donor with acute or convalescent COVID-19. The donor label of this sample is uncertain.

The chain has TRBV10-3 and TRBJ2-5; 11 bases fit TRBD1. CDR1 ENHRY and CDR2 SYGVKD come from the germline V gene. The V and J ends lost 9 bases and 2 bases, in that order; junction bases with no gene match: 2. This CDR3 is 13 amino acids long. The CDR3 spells CAMRDRGQETQYF. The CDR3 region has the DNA TGTGCCATGCGGGACAGGGGGCAAGAGACCCAGTACTTC.

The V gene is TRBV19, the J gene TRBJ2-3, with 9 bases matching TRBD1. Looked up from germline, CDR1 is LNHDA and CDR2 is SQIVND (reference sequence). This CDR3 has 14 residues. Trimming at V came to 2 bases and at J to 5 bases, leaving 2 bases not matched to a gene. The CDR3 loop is CASSISGQGDTQYF. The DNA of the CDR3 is TGTGCCAGTAGTATATCGGGACAGGGAGATACGCAGTATTTT.

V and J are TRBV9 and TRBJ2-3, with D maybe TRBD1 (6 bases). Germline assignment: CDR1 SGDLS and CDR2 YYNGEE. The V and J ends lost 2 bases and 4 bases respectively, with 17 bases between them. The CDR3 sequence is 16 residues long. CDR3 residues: CASSVSDAYRADTQYF. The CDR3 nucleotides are TGTGCCAGCAGCGTTTCCGATGCTTACAGGGCAGATACGCAGTATTTT.

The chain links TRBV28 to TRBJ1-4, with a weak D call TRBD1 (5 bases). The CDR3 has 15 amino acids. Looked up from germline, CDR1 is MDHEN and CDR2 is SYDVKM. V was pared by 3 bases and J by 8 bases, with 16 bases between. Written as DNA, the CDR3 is TGTGCCAGCAGTTTCGGTACTGGGGCGGTAGAAAAACTGTTTTTT. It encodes CASSFGTGAVEKLFF.

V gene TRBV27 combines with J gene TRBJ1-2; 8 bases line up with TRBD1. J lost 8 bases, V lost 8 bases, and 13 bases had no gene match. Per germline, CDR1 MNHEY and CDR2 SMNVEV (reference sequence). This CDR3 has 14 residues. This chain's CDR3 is CASRTGQGASGYTF. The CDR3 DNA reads TGTGCCAGCCGTACGGGGCAGGGGGCATCGGGCTACACCTTC.

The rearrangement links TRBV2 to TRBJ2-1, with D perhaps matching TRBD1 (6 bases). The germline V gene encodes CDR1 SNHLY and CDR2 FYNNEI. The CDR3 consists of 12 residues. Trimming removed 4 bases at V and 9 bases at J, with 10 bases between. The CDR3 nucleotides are TGTGCCAGCAGTGGGCAGGGGCCTGAGCAGTTCTTC. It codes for CASSGQGPEQFF. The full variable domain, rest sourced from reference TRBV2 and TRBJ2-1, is EPEVTQTPSHQVTQMGQEVILRCVPISNHLYFYWYRQILGQKVEFLVSFYNNEISEKSEIFDDQFSVERPDGSNFTLKIRSTKLEDSAMYFCASSGQGPEQFFGPGTRLTVL.

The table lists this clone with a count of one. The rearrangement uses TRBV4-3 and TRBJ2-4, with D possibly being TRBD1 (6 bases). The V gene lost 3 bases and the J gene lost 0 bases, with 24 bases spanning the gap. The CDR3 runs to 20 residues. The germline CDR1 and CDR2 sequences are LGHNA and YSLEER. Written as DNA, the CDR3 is TGCGCCAGCAGCCAGGACCCATCTACCGGGACAACGTTAGCCAAAAACATTCAGTACTTC. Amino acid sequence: CASSQDPSTGTTLAKNIQYF.

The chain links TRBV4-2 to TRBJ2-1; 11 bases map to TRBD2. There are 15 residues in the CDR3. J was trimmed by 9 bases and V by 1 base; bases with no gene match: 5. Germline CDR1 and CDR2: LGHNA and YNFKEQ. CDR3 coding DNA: TGTGCCAGCAGCCAAGTCATTAGCGGGGGGGCTGAGCAGTTCTTC. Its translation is CASSQVISGGAEQFF.

The CDR3 DNA reads TGCGCCAGCAGCCGAGGGGGGACAGGGAATACTGAAGCTTTCTTT. Encoded protein: CASSRGGTGNTEAFF. This chain connects TRBV4-1 to TRBJ1-1; 9 bases agree with TRBD1. The CDR3 is 15 amino acids. V lost 4 bases, J lost 5 bases, and 8 bases stayed unmatched. Germline assignment: CDR1 MGHRA and CDR2 YSYEKL.

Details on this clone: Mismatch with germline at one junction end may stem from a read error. CDR3 bases: TGTGCTAGCAGTAGGGGTTTGGTAGACCTACAAGAGACCCAGTACTTC. Its translation: CASSRGLVDLQETQYF. The chain joins TRBV7-7 to TRBJ2-5; D is possibly TRBD1 (5 bases). The CDR3 is made up of 16 amino acids. Germline V lookup: CDR1 SSHAT, CDR2 FNYEAQ (reference sequence).

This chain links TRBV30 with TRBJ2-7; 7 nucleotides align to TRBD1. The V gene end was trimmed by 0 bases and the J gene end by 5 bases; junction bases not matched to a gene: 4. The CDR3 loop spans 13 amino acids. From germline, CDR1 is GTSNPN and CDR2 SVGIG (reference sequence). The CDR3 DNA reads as TGTGCCTGGAGTGTGACAGGGTTCCACGAGCAGTACTTC. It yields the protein CAWSVTGFHEQYF.

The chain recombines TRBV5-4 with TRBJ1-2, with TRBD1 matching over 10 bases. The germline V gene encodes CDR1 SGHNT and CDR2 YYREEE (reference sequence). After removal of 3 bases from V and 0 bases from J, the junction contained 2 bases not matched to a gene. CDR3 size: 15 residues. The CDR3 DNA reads TGTGCCAGCAGCTGGGGGACAGGGGCTAACTATGGCTACACCTTC. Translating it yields CASSWGTGANYGYTF.

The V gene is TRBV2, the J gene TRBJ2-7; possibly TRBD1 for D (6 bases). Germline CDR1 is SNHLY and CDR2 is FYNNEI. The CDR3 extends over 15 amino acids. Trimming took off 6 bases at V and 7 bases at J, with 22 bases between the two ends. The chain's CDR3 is CASRRGETGAWEQYV. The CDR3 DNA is TGTGCCAGCAGGAGGGGTGAGACAGGAGCGTGGGAGCAGTACGTC.

The CDR3 nucleotides read TGTGCCAGCAGTTGGCCGGGACTAGCGGTCGAGCAGTACGTC. Its protein is CASSWPGLAVEQYV. The chain combines TRBV6-8 with TRBJ2-7; 11 nucleotides line up with TRBD2. The CDR3 totals 14 residues. J gave up 6 bases and V 4 bases, and 5 bases lay outside the gene matches. Germline CDR1 MNHGY, CDR2 SAAAGT.

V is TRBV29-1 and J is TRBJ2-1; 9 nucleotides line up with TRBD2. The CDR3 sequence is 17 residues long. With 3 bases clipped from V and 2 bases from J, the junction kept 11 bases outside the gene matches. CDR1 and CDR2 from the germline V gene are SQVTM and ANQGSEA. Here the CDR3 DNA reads TGCAGCGTTGACAGGGGTAGCGGGAGTCTCACCTACAATGAGCAGTTCTTC. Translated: CSVDRGSGSLTYNEQFF.

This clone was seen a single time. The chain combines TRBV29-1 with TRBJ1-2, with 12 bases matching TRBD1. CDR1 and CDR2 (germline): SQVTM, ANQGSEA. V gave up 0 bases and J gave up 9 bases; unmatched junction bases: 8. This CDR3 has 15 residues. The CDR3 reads CSVEDGGTGGLSYTF. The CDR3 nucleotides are TGCAGCGTTGAAGATGGAGGGACAGGGGGCCTAAGCTACACCTTC.

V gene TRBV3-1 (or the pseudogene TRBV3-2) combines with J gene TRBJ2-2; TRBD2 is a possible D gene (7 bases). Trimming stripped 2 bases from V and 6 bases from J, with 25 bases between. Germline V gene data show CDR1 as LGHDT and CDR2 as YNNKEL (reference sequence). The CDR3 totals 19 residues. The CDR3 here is CASSQWSGSRGGRPGELFF. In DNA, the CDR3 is TGTGCCAGCAGCCAATGGTCCGGTTCGAGGGGGGGCCGCCCCGGGGAGCTGTTTTTT.

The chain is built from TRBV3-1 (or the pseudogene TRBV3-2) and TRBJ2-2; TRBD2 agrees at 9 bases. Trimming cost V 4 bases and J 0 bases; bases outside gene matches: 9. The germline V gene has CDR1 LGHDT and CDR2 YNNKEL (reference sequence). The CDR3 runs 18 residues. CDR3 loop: CASSRHSGGISNTGELFF. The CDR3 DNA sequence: TGTGCCAGCAGCCGTCATAGCGGGGGAATTTCGAACACCGGGGAGCTGTTTTTT.

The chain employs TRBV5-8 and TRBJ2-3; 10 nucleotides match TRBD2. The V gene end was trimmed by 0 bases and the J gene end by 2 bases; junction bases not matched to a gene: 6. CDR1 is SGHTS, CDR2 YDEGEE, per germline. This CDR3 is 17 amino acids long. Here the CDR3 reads CASSLGTSGMYTDTQYF. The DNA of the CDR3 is TGTGCCAGCAGCTTGGGTACTAGCGGGATGTACACAGATACGCAGTATTTT.

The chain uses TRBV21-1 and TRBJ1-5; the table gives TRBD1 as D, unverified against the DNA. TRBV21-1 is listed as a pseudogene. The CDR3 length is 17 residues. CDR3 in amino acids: CASSEKKGDRIYQPQHF. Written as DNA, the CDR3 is TGTGCCAGCAGCGAAAAAAAAGGCGACAGGATCTATCAGCCCCAGCATTTT.

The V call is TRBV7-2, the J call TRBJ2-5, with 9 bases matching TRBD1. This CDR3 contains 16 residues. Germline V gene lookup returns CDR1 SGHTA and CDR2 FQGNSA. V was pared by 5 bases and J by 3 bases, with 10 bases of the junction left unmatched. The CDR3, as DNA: TGTGCCAGCAGCCCCGGGACAGGGATGGGAAAAGAGACCCAGTACTTC. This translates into CASSPGTGMGKETQYF.